This TCR beta chain was obtained from a study of T cells after yellow fever vaccination. This CDR3 spans 13 amino acids. Trimming took 4 bases from V and 7 from J; bases not matched to a gene: 4. Study observations and caveats: Subsequent to the booster, the majority of primary-vaccination clones reappeared (96% CD4, approximately 85% CD8). Within FACS-sorted repertoires, abundant clonotypes contaminating from the bulk population could be present. Some clonotypes were seen in both the CD4 and the CD8 compartments. These made up a small share and likely arose from convergent recombination.

Each CDR3 protein gets one entry after TCRdb re-called the 5' RACE reads with MiXCR. The table lists 40,000 to 50,000 distinct CDR3 sequences, 6.8% of them singletons. The source is a young man who received the YFV17D yellow fever vaccine. The sequences come from CD8+ T cells not binding an NS4B(214-222) dextramer, sorted from PBMCs, collected 45 days after the yellow fever booster vaccination. The chain has TRBV12-3 or TRBV12-4 and TRBJ2-1; 7 nucleotides line up with TRBD2. In nucleotides, the CDR3 is TGTGCCAGCAGTTCCCTACTAGCGAATGAGCAGTTCTTC. Translation gives CASSSLLANEQFF.